Presented here are 6 T cell receptor beta chains from one specimen sequenced in a study of PD-L1 blockade in urothelial cancer. The assay was immunoSEQ multiplex PCR, and TCRdb's table has in-frame clones only and misses some. The sample yields 35,000 or so clones, about a third seen once. The sequencing used tumor tissue, collected before atezolizumab (anti-PD-L1) treatment. The receptor source for this set is a man aged 55 to 69 with urothelial cancer.

This clone ranks as medium-sized (0.01 to 0.1%). The gene calls are TRBV9 and TRBJ1-2, with D uncertain. This CDR3 is built from 15 residues. V lost 0 bases and J lost 1, with 10 bases in between. Germline CDR1 reads SGDLS; CDR2 reads YYNGEE. The CDR3 nucleotides are TGTGCCAGCAGCGTAGAGGTAGGGAGTAACTATGGCTACACCTTC. Its protein product is CASSVEVGSNYGYTF.

This clone has a count of ten or more. The rearrangement joins TRBV11-3 to TRBJ1-2; 7 positions agree with TRBD1. The germline CDR1 and CDR2 sequences are SGHNT and YENEEA. The CDR3 extends over 15 amino acids. V lost 3 bases, J lost 7 bases, and 11 bases stayed unmatched. The CDR3 spells CASSLLGIGGGGYTF. CDR3 in DNA: TGTGCCAGCAGCTTGTTGGGTATAGGGGGCGGTGGCTACACCTTC.

The V call is TRBV10-2, the J call TRBJ2-5; either TRBD1 or TRBD2 may fit D (5 bases each). The CDR3 has 12 residues. Deletions cut 6 bases from V and 4 bases from J, with 9 bases between. Germline V gives CDR1 WSHSY, CDR2 SAAADI. DNA of the CDR3: TGCGCCAGCAGCGGGGCGGGAGAGACCCAGTACTTC. This gives the protein CASSGAGETQYF.

This clone appeared once. The CDR3 loop reads CASSIQYSGGITDTQYF. In DNA form, the CDR3 reads TGTGCCAGTAGTATTCAATATAGCGGGGGCATAACAGATACGCAGTATTTT. The chain carries TRBV19 and TRBJ2-3; 9 nucleotides line up with TRBD2. V was pared by 3 bases and J by 3 bases, with 10 bases of the junction left unmatched. The CDR3 contains 17 residues. Germline CDR1 LNHDA, CDR2 SQIVND (reference sequence).

This clone was found a few times. The chain employs TRBV6-8 and TRBJ2-1, with unresolved D. CDR3 length: 12 amino acids. Germline CDR1 reads MNHGY; CDR2 reads SAAAGT. Trimming removed 0 bases at V and 9 bases at J, with 6 bases between. CDR3 nucleotides: TGTGCCAGCAGTTACTCAGGGATTGAGCAGTTCTTC. Protein sequence: CASSYSGIEQFF.

This clone was found a few times. The gene calls are TRBV29-1 and TRBJ2-7; D might be TRBD2 (6 bases). V shed 3 bases and J shed 2 bases, with 11 bases lying between them. CDR3 length equals 13 residues. Germline V CDR1 and CDR2: SQVTM, ANQGSEA. The CDR3 region is CSVDTGGTYEQYF. The CDR3 nucleotides are TGCAGCGTTGACACGGGCGGGACCTACGAGCAGTACTTC.